Below are 26 T cell receptor beta chains sequenced from a single sample in a study of T-cell memory formation after mild COVID-19 (dated by TCRdb to about 2021). Library generation was performed with 5' RACE. The sequencer was an Illumina NovaSeq 6000. Using fastp at Q25 and MiXCR, TCRdb reprocessed the public reads and kept productive beta chains. CDR3 protein sequences are deduplicated, and each keeps its most common genes and DNA. Across this sample there are approximately 450,000 distinct CDR3 sequences, with 15% to 20% seen only once. The ten largest make up 9% to 15% of the sample. The sample was PBMCs or a T cell subset sorted from them (not recorded which). All receptors derive from an adult woman who had mild COVID-19 (a few samples of this study predate the infection). The sample titles of this study are shuffled in the database, so cell type and time point are left out; the donor was told from shared clones.

This clonotype was seen a few times. The V call is TRBV19, the J call TRBJ2-2, with 7 bases matching TRBD2. Germline-derived CDR1 and CDR2 are LNHDA and SQIVND (reference sequence). Losses at the gene ends were 5 bases for V and 6 bases for J; bases not matched to a gene: 15. This CDR3 is built from 17 residues. CDR3 protein: CASSHYRGTKGSGELFF. The CDR3 nucleotides are TGTGCCAGTAGTCATTATCGGGGGACTAAGGGATCCGGGGAGCTGTTTTTT.

Only a few counts were recorded for this clonotype. This chain links TRBV12-3 or TRBV12-4 with TRBJ2-5; a possible D gene is TRBD1 (5 bases). V lost 5 bases to trimming and J lost 1 base, with 8 bases between them. This CDR3 spans 13 amino acids. CDR3 in amino acids: CASSTQGQETQYF. CDR3 coding DNA: TGTGCCAGCAGTACTCAGGGCCAAGAGACCCAGTACTTC.

V is TRBV18 and J is TRBJ1-1; possible D gene TRBD1, 5 bases. Deletions cut 3 bases from V and 0 bases from J, with 14 bases between. This CDR3 is 16 amino acids long. From germline, CDR1 is KGHSH and CDR2 LQKENI. CDR3 loop: CASSPMGGGMNTEAFF. CDR3 coding DNA: TGTGCCAGCTCACCTATGGGGGGGGGAATGAACACTGAAGCTTTCTTT.

This sequence joins TRBV5-6 and TRBJ1-6; 8 bases fit TRBD1. Germline V CDR1 and CDR2: SGHDT, YYEEEE. The CDR3 has 14 amino acids. V shed 2 bases, J shed 9 bases, and the junction held 4 bases outside the gene matches. The CDR3 DNA follows: TGTGCCAGCAGCTTCGGACAGGGCGGTTCACCCCTCCACTTT. Translating gives CASSFGQGGSPLHF.

The J gene is TRBJ1-1, the V gene TRBV3-1, with D hard to call. The CDR3 consists of 11 residues. Germline lookup yields CDR1 LGHDT and CDR2 YNNKEL (reference sequence). The V end lost 1 base, the J end lost 11 bases, and 8 bases lay between the germline ends. CDR3: CASSQGVRAFF. For the CDR3, the DNA is TGTGCCAGCAGCCAAGGAGTGCGGGCTTTCTTT.

This chain's CDR3 is CASSQREGPYEQYF. The CDR3 DNA is TGTGCCAGCTCACAGCGGGAGGGCCCTTACGAGCAGTACTTC. The chain has TRBV18 and TRBJ2-7; the match to TRBD2 covers 10 bases. V lost 4 bases and J lost 4; bases outside the gene matches: 4. There are 14 residues in the CDR3. Germline CDR1 is KGHSH and CDR2 is LQKENI.

The chain combines TRBV5-4 with TRBJ2-1, with D perhaps given as TRBD1 or TRBD2 (6 bases each). The CDR3 loop spans 16 amino acids. V lost 9 bases, J lost 4 bases, and 23 bases lay in between. Germline V CDR1 and CDR2: SGHNT, YYREEE (reference sequence). This chain's CDR3 is CATRALGGLGYNEQFF. The CDR3 region has the DNA TGTGCCACTAGAGCGTTGGGGGGCCTGGGGTACAATGAGCAGTTCTTC.

The J gene is TRBJ1-1, the V gene TRBV3-1; no definite D call. Trimming removed 4 bases at V and 4 bases at J, with 13 bases between. Germline V gives CDR1 LGHDT, CDR2 YNNKEL (reference sequence). CDR3 size: 14 residues. CDR3 sequence reads: CASSLTGSLTEAFF. The DNA for the CDR3 is TGTGCCAGCAGCCTTACGGGGTCCCTCACTGAAGCTTTCTTT.

This clonotype occurred a few times. V usage is TRBV4-2 and J usage is TRBJ2-1, with TRBD1 matching over 7 bases. The germline gives CDR1 LGHNA, CDR2 YNFKEQ. The CDR3 is 11 residues long. Trimming cost V 8 bases and J 10 bases; bases outside gene matches: 5. The CDR3 region is CASRQGSEQFF. DNA of the CDR3: TGTGCCAGCCGACAGGGTAGCGAGCAGTTCTTC.

The chain uses TRBV20-1 and TRBJ1-2; a weak D match, TRBD1 (6 bases). Germline V gene sequence: CDR1 DFQATT, CDR2 SNEGSKA (reference sequence). V lost 7 bases to trimming and J lost 5 bases, with 14 bases between them. The CDR3 is 12 residues long. The CDR3 bases are TGCAGTGGTGGCGGGGGGGCATATGGCTACACCTTC. As protein: CSGGGGAYGYTF.

This clonotype was observed a handful of times. The chain uses TRBV15 and TRBJ1-1; D is uncertain. Germline CDR1 is LNHNV and CDR2 is YYDKDF (reference sequence). V was pared by 5 bases and J by 3 bases, with 7 bases between. The CDR3 length is 12 residues. CDR3 amino acids: CATSQEYTEAFF. The CDR3 DNA sequence: TGTGCCACCAGCCAGGAGTACACTGAAGCTTTCTTT.

This clonotype was seen at least ten times. The CDR3 loop reads CASRKGTSGGYNEQFF. Here the CDR3 DNA reads TGTGCCAGCAGAAAAGGGACTAGCGGGGGGTACAATGAGCAGTTCTTC. The chain joins TRBV2 to TRBJ2-1, with 15 bases matching TRBD2. The germline V gene has CDR1 SNHLY and CDR2 FYNNEI. Trimming removed 6 bases from V and 4 bases from J; junction bases left unmatched: 4. This CDR3 contains 16 residues.

J is TRBJ2-1 and V is TRBV18; 15 bases line up with TRBD2. The germline gives CDR1 KGHSH, CDR2 LQKENI. V shed 4 bases and J 8 bases; nucleotides not matched to a gene: 3. There are 15 residues in the CDR3. The CDR3 sequence: CASSRTSGGAYEQFF. As DNA, the CDR3 is TGTGCCAGCTCACGGACTAGCGGGGGGGCCTATGAGCAGTTCTTC.

In this sample, this clonotype turned up a few times. The V call is TRBV6-2 or TRBV6-3, the J call TRBJ2-7; TRBD1 agrees at 8 bases. J was trimmed by 3 bases and V by 8 bases; bases with no gene match: 9. This CDR3 region has 14 residues. Germline V gives CDR1 MNHEY, CDR2 SVGEGT. CDR3 amino acids: CASGPGTGVYEQYF. CDR3 nucleotide sequence: TGTGCCAGCGGGCCTGGGACAGGCGTCTACGAGCAGTACTTC.

The chain employs TRBV4-2 and TRBJ2-3; weak D call: TRBD2 (6 bases). The germline V and J ends were trimmed by 0 bases and 0 bases, with 10 bases remaining between them. The CDR3 consists of 16 residues. Germline CDR1 reads LGHNA; CDR2 reads YNFKEQ. CDR3 bases: TGTGCCAGCAGCCAAGATATGGGACTCAGCACAGATACGCAGTATTTT. It translates to CASSQDMGLSTDTQYF.

This clonotype was seen only a few times. V and J are TRBV11-3 and TRBJ1-6; D is unresolved. The V end was cut by 1 base, the J end by 10 bases, with 14 bases between. Germline-derived CDR1 and CDR2 are SGHNT and YENEEA. The CDR3 is 15 amino acids. In DNA form, the CDR3 reads TGTGCCAGCAGCTTAGCGGTCGGGTACAACTCACCCCTCCACTTT. Translating it yields CASSLAVGYNSPLHF.

This clonotype was seen a few times. The V gene is TRBV5-1, the J gene TRBJ2-3, with 7 positions matching TRBD2. This CDR3 comprises 14 residues. Germline trimming cut 3 bases from V and 5 bases from J; bases unmatched to any gene: 6. Per germline, CDR1 SGHRS and CDR2 YFSETQ. CDR3 region: CASSSGGGVDTQYF. In DNA form, the CDR3 reads TGCGCCAGCAGCTCCGGCGGGGGAGTAGATACGCAGTATTTT.

This clonotype was seen more than once but under ten times. The chain carries TRBV20-1 and TRBJ1-4; D remains ambiguous. CDR3 length equals 12 residues. The germline V and J ends were trimmed by 1 base and 7 bases, with 7 bases remaining between them. CDR1 DFQATT and CDR2 SNEGSKA come from the germline V gene (reference sequence). This chain's CDR3 is CSARAPGEKLFF. Here the CDR3 DNA reads TGCAGTGCTAGAGCCCCTGGTGAAAAACTGTTTTTT.

The sample holds a few counts of this clonotype. The chain has TRBV5-1 and TRBJ1-1; 8 bases fit TRBD1. Germline-derived CDR1 and CDR2 are SGHRS and YFSETQ. J gave up 5 bases and V 4 bases, and 10 bases lay outside the gene matches. The length of the CDR3 is 15 residues. Here the CDR3 reads CASSGSAHRGTEAFF. The CDR3 DNA follows: TGCGCCAGCAGCGGCTCGGCGCACAGGGGGACTGAAGCTTTCTTT.

The chain has TRBV19 and TRBJ2-2; D remains ambiguous. The CDR3 consists of 12 residues. Trimming cost V 4 bases and J 4 bases, with 4 bases left between them. Germline V gives CDR1 LNHDA, CDR2 SQIVND (reference sequence). This CDR3 is CASSKATGELFF. CDR3 DNA: TGTGCCAGTAGTAAGGCCACCGGGGAGCTGTTTTTT.

V is TRBV27 and J is TRBJ1-6; D is uncertain. The CDR3 is 15 amino acids. Germline lookup yields CDR1 MNHEY and CDR2 SMNVEV (reference sequence). Trimming pared 0 bases from V and 3 bases from J, leaving 6 bases between. The CDR3 DNA is TGTGCCAGCAGTTTATCGAGTGGCTATAATTCACCCCTCCACTTT. Protein product: CASSLSSGYNSPLHF.

This clonotype came up a few times. V and J are TRBV7-3 and TRBJ2-5; TRBD2 agrees at 8 bases. Germline V gene lookup returns CDR1 SGHTA and CDR2 FQGTGA. CDR3 length: 15 residues. V shed 5 bases and J 5 bases; nucleotides not matched to a gene: 10. The CDR3 sequence: CASSDNGLAGETQYF. CDR3 sequence (DNA): TGTGCCAGCAGCGACAACGGACTAGCCGGGGAGACCCAGTACTTC. Combining the CDR3 with reference TRBV7-3 and TRBJ2-5 gives the whole variable domain GAGVSQTPSNKVTEKGKYVELRCDPISGHTALYWYRQSLGQGPEFLIYFQGTGAADDSGLPNDRFFAVRPEGSVSTLKIQRTERGDSAVYLCASSDNGLAGETQYFGPGTRLLVL.

This clonotype was recorded a few times. The V and J genes are TRBV5-6 and TRBJ2-1; D might be TRBD2 (6 bases). The CDR3 spans 13 residues. V lost 0 bases and J lost 10, with 11 bases in between. CDR1 and CDR2 (germline): SGHDT, YYEEEE. Here the CDR3 DNA reads TGTGCCAGCAGCTTGGGGAGGGTTCGGGAGCAGTTCTTC. Its protein product is CASSLGRVREQFF.

This clonotype was counted ten times or more. The V gene is TRBV5-1, the J gene TRBJ2-2; tentative D call: TRBD1 (6 bases). The CDR3 contains 15 residues. CDR1 and CDR2 (germline): SGHRS, YFSETQ. Trimming took 4 bases from V and 4 from J, leaving 14 bases between them. The CDR3 DNA follows: TGCGCCAGCAGCCCTGGACAGACTGGCACCGGGGAGCTGTTTTTT. This codes for CASSPGQTGTGELFF.

The V call is TRBV29-1, the J call TRBJ1-6; 7 bases fit TRBD1. Germline trimming cut 6 bases from V and 6 bases from J; bases unmatched to any gene: 8. Germline-derived CDR1 and CDR2 are SQVTM and ANQGSEA. The CDR3 runs to 14 residues. Here the CDR3 reads CSVQAGGSNSPLHF. In DNA, the CDR3 is TGCAGCGTGCAGGCAGGGGGGAGTAATTCACCCCTCCACTTT.

This clonotype was seen only a few times. The chain is built from TRBV3-1 and TRBJ2-1; a possible D gene is TRBD2 (6 bases). This CDR3 contains 16 residues. The V end lost 4 bases, the J end lost 4 bases, and 17 bases lay between the germline ends. Germline loops: CDR1 LGHDT, CDR2 YNNKEL (reference sequence). The chain's CDR3 is CASSLLGGASYNEQFF. CDR3 nucleotide sequence: TGTGCCAGCAGCCTCCTGGGCGGGGCATCATACAATGAGCAGTTCTTC.